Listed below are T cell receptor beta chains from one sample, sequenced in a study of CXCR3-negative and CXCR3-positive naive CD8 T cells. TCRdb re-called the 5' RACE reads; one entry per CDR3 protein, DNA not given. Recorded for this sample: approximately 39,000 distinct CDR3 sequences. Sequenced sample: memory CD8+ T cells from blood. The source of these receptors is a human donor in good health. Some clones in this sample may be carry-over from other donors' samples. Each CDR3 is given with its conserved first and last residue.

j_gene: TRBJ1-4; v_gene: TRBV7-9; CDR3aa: CASSPPMGDEKLFF
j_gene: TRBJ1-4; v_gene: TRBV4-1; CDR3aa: CASSGTGLNEKLFF
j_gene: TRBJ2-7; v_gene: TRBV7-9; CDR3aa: CASSSDRAGGYEQYF
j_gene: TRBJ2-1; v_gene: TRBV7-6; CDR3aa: CASSPNQGGNEQFF
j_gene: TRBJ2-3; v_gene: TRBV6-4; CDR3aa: CASSPTSGTDTQYF
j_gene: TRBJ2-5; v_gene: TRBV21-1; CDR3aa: CASSGQGQETQYF
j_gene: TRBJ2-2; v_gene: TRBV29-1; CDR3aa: CSVEVGATGELFF
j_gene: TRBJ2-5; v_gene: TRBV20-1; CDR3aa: CSAETLEGGHRASETQYF
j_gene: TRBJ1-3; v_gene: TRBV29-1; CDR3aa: CSVPGTGDGNTIYF
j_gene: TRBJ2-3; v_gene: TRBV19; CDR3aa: CASSIDRTHTDTQYF
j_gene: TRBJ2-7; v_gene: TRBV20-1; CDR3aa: CSASGRQNSYEQYF
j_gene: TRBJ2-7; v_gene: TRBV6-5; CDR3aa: CASSFLISGTEDYEQYF
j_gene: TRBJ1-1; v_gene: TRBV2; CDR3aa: CASSDWNTEAFF
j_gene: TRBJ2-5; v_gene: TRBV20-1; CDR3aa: CSARKLAEEEETQYF
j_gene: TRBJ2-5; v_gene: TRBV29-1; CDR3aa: CSVEGGELETQYF